Below, 30 T cell receptor beta chains from the same sample are listed, as sequenced in a study of blood T cell repertoires in COVID-19. Produced via immunoSEQ multiplex PCR; TCRdb's table is partial and in-frame only. The top ten hold roughly 0.25% of the sample, which has over 600,000 clones, over 80% seen once. The sample was peripheral blood. All receptors derive from a young woman with acute or convalescent COVID-19.

This rearrangement joins TRBV11-2 to TRBJ1-2, with TRBD1 identical over 8 bases. Germline V lookup: CDR1 SGHAT, CDR2 FQNNGV. The ends lost 5 bases at V and 8 bases at J; junction bases unmatched: 10. This CDR3 spans 14 amino acids. CDR3 in DNA: TGTGCCAGCAGCGGAGACAGGGGTCTCGGCGGCTACACCTTC. This translates into CASSGDRGLGGYTF.

A remark on this clone: Other nucleotide sequences from this sample produce the same CDR3. The V and J genes are TRBV7-9 and TRBJ1-2, with D perhaps TRBD1 (5 bases). The V and J ends lost 1 base and 5 bases respectively, with 8 bases between them. In germline, CDR1 is SEHNR, CDR2 FQNEAQ (reference sequence). The CDR3 consists of 13 residues. The CDR3 sequence: CASSLGQTYGYTF. Here the CDR3 DNA reads TGTGCCAGCAGCTTAGGACAGACTTATGGCTACACCTTC.

The chain is built from TRBV6-5 and TRBJ2-1; TRBD2 matches 11 bases. Germline CDR1 is MNHEY and CDR2 is SVGAGI. The CDR3 extends over 15 amino acids. The ends lost 5 bases at V and 4 bases at J; junction bases unmatched: 4. This CDR3 is CASSISGGDYNEQFF. The CDR3, as DNA: TGTGCCAGCAGTATTAGCGGGGGGGATTACAATGAGCAGTTCTTC.

The V call is TRBV3-1 (or the pseudogene TRBV3-2), the J call TRBJ1-5; the D gene is possibly TRBD1 (5 bases). V lost 1 base and J 7 bases, leaving 8 bases between the germline ends. CDR1 and CDR2 (germline): LGHDT, YNNKEL (reference sequence). The CDR3 length is 13 residues. The CDR3 loop is CASSQGGWQPQHF. The CDR3 coding sequence is TGTGCCAGCAGCCAAGGGGGCTGGCAGCCCCAGCATTTT.

This clone was detected only a few times. The gene calls are TRBV19 and TRBJ1-3; no firm D call. CDR3 length equals 15 residues. V was shortened by 3 bases and J by 0 bases, with 9 bases between the two germline ends. Looked up from germline, CDR1 is LNHDA and CDR2 is SQIVND (reference sequence). The CDR3 DNA reads TGTGCCAGTAGTATTCGGGCGGGCTCTGGAAACACCATATATTTT. Protein sequence: CASSIRAGSGNTIYF. The full variable domain, its missing parts supplied by reference TRBV19 and TRBJ1-3, is DGGITQSPKYLFRKEGQNVTLSCEQNLNHDAMYWYRQDPGQGLRLIYYSQIVNDFQKGDIAEGYSVSREKKESFPLTVTSAQKNPTAFYLCASSIRAGSGNTIYFGEGSWLTVV.

The rearrangement joins TRBV7-9 to TRBJ2-5; possibly TRBD2 for D (6 bases). The germline V and J ends were trimmed by 5 bases and 5 bases, with 18 bases remaining between them. CDR3 length: 15 amino acids. Germline assignment: CDR1 SEHNR and CDR2 FQNEAQ (reference sequence). CDR3 region: CASSRRANGGETQYF. The CDR3 DNA sequence: TGTGCCAGCAGCCGACGCGCCAACGGAGGGGAGACCCAGTACTTC. Variable domain in full (rest from reference TRBV7-9 and TRBJ2-5): DTGVSQNPRHKITKRGQNVTFRCDPISEHNRLYWYRQTLGQGPEFLTYFQNEAQLEKSRLLSDRFSAERPKGSFSTLEIQRTEQGDSAMYLCASSRRANGGETQYFGPGTRLLVL.

The chain uses TRBV19 and TRBJ1-3; tentatively, D is TRBD1 (6 bases). Trimming shortened V by 7 bases and J by 2 bases, and 15 bases separated the two germline ends. The CDR3 is made up of 15 amino acids. Germline assignment: CDR1 LNHDA and CDR2 SQIVND (reference sequence). The CDR3 is CASTQTGGPGNTIYF. The CDR3 bases are TGTGCCAGTACTCAAACCGGGGGGCCTGGAAACACCATATATTTT.

This rearrangement joins TRBV6-2 or TRBV6-3 to TRBJ2-5, with 8 bases that match TRBD2. The V gene's germline CDR1 is MNHEY and CDR2 SVGEGT. The J segment lost 5 bases and the V segment lost 2 bases, leaving 16 bases of the junction unmatched. CDR3 length equals 18 residues. CDR3 region: CASSYRRRRSGGLETQYF. CDR3 bases: TGTGCCAGCAGTTACAGGAGGCGGAGGAGCGGGGGTCTGGAGACCCAGTACTTC.

The chain combines TRBV29-1 with TRBJ1-2; 9 positions agree with TRBD1. Germline V lookup: CDR1 SQVTM, CDR2 ANQGSEA. Trimming at V came to 6 bases and at J to 3 bases, leaving 5 bases not matched to a gene. The CDR3 loop spans 13 amino acids. In nucleotides, the CDR3 is TGCAGCGTGGGGGACAGGGTCGACTATGGCTACACCTTC. It is translated as CSVGDRVDYGYTF. Based on the CDR3 plus reference TRBV29-1 and TRBJ1-2, the full variable domain is SAVISQKPSRDICQRGTSLTIQCQVDSQVTMMFWYRQQPGQSLTLIATANQGSEATYESGFVIDKFPISRPNLTFSTLTVSNMSPEDSSIYLCSVGDRVDYGYTFGSGTRLTVV.

This chain links TRBV7-2 with TRBJ1-1; no firm D call. The germline CDR1 and CDR2 sequences are SGHTA and FQGNSA. This CDR3 contains 12 residues. V lost 1 base and J lost 5, with 5 bases in between. The CDR3 coding sequence is TGTGCCAGCAGCTTAGGTTTAACTGAAGCTTTCTTT. It codes for CASSLGLTEAFF.

The chain joins TRBV27 to TRBJ2-7; 9 nucleotides align to TRBD1. V trimming: 5 bases; J trimming: 6 bases; junction bases outside the gene matches: 8. The germline CDR1 and CDR2 sequences are MNHEY and SMNVEV (reference sequence). CDR3 length equals 14 residues. The CDR3 loop reads CASSAGQGISEQYF. The CDR3 nucleotides are TGTGCCAGCAGTGCCGGACAGGGGATCTCCGAGCAGTACTTC.

This clone was seen a few times. This chain joins TRBV18 and TRBJ1-5, with a possible D match to TRBD1 (6 bases). The germline V and J ends were trimmed by 4 bases and 1 base, with 11 bases remaining between them. In germline, CDR1 is KGHSH, CDR2 LQKENI. CDR3 length: 15 residues. The chain's CDR3 is CASSLGGQSNQPQHF. CDR3 in DNA: TGTGCCAGCTCACTTGGAGGACAGAGCAATCAGCCCCAGCATTTT. The full variable domain, with the rest looked up from reference TRBV18 and TRBJ1-5, is NAGVMQNPRHLVRRRGQEARLRCSPMKGHSHVYWYRQLPEEGLKFMVYLQKENIIDESGMPKERFSAEFPKEGPSILRIQQVVRGDSAAYFCASSLGGQSNQPQHFGDGTRLSIL.

Note on this clone: Distinct nucleotide sequences in the sample also encode this CDR3. The J gene is TRBJ1-1, the V gene TRBV9, with a weak D call TRBD1 (5 bases). CDR3 length: 14 residues. From germline, CDR1 is SGDLS and CDR2 YYNGEE. With 4 bases removed from V and 5 bases from J, the gap between germline ends came to 15 bases. CDR3 nucleotide sequence: TGTGCCAGCAGCCCCCGGGGGGGAGGAACTGAAGCTTTCTTT. This codes for CASSPRGGGTEAFF. The whole variable domain, remainder taken from reference TRBV9 and TRBJ1-1, is DSGVTQTPKHLITATGQRVTLRCSPRSGDLSVYWYQQSLDQGLQFLIQYYNGEERAKGNILERFSAQQFPDLHSELNLSSLELGDSALYFCASSPRGGGTEAFFGQGTRLTVV.

This clone was seen a single time. This chain connects TRBV11-2 to TRBJ2-7; 10 bases are shared with TRBD2. V lost 3 bases and J lost 4; bases outside the gene matches: 3. The CDR3 has 14 amino acids. Germline CDR1 and CDR2: SGHAT and FQNNGV. The CDR3 sequence: CASSFSGGQYEQYF. CDR3 in DNA: TGTGCCAGCAGCTTTAGCGGGGGGCAATACGAGCAGTACTTC.

Written as DNA, the CDR3 is TGTGCCAGCAGTTATCAGTACTCTGGGGCCAACGTCCTGACTTTC. Translation: CASSYQYSGANVLTF. The chain is built from TRBV6-5 and TRBJ2-6; no clear D. V was clipped by 3 bases and J by 0 bases, with 6 bases between them. The CDR3 runs to 15 residues. Germline V gene sequence: CDR1 MNHEY, CDR2 SVGAGI.

The chain is built from TRBV11-1 and TRBJ2-3, with 8 bases that match TRBD2. CDR1 SGHAT and CDR2 FQDESV come from the germline V gene (reference sequence). There are 15 residues in the CDR3. The J segment lost 0 bases and the V segment lost 6 bases, leaving 5 bases of the junction unmatched. The CDR3 is CASSSAGASTDTQYF. The CDR3 nucleotides are TGTGCCAGCAGTTCAGCGGGGGCTAGCACAGATACGCAGTATTTT. The full variable domain, rest sourced from reference TRBV11-1 and TRBJ2-3, is EAEVAQSPRYKITEKSQAVAFWCDPISGHATLYWYRQILGQGPELLVQFQDESVVDDSQLPKDRFSAERLKGVDSTLKIQPAELGDSAMYLCASSSAGASTDTQYFGPGTRLTVL.

The CDR3 reads CASSQEILGQGLAGSYEQYF. The CDR3 nucleotides read TGCGCCAGCAGCCAGGAAATACTCGGACAGGGACTAGCGGGATCCTACGAGCAGTACTTC. This chain joins TRBV4-1 and TRBJ2-7; 13 bases align to TRBD2. Germline values: CDR1 MGHRA, CDR2 YSYEKL. This CDR3 spans 20 amino acids. After removal of 3 bases from V and 1 base from J, the junction contained 15 bases not matched to a gene.

Comment on this clone: The germline gene is not matched at one end of the junction; a read error may be the cause. The rearrangement links TRBV6-6 to TRBJ1-2; maybe TRBD1 (6 bases). CDR3 length equals 16 residues. Germline V gene sequence: CDR1 MNHNY, CDR2 SVGAGI (reference sequence). The CDR3: CASNYGFQGKNYGYTF. CDR3 in DNA: TGTGCCAGCAATTACGGGTTTCAGGGGAAAAACTATGGCTACACCTTC.

The chain recombines TRBV24-1 with TRBJ2-1; 8 bases match TRBD1. Looked up from germline, CDR1 is KGHDR and CDR2 is SFDVKD. This CDR3 comprises 17 residues. J lost 7 bases, V lost 3 bases, and 13 bases had no gene match. The CDR3 region is CATSDPSRDRSTNEQFF. The CDR3 DNA sequence: TGTGCCACCAGTGATCCGTCCCGGGACAGGTCGACTAATGAGCAGTTCTTC.

The rearrangement joins TRBV4-1 to TRBJ2-7, with D possibly matching TRBD1 (5 bases). V lost 4 bases to trimming and J lost 7 bases, with 20 bases between them. CDR1 and CDR2 from the germline V gene are MGHRA and YSYEKL. The CDR3 has 15 residues. CDR3 DNA sequence: TGCGCCAGCAGCCTCTTTCTGGGGCTGTCGAGGGAGCAGTACTTC. The encoded protein is CASSLFLGLSREQYF.

This chain joins TRBV5-4 and TRBJ1-3; D remains unclear. Per the germline V gene, CDR1 is SGHNT and CDR2 is YYREEE (reference sequence). The V gene lost 4 bases and the J gene lost 0 bases, with 11 bases spanning the gap. The CDR3 is 15 amino acids. Here the CDR3 DNA reads TGTGCCAGCAGCCTTCGTCCCGGCTCTGGAAACACCATATATTTT. Amino acid sequence: CASSLRPGSGNTIYF.

The rearrangement links TRBV5-5 to TRBJ2-7; 7 positions match TRBD1. The CDR3 sequence is 17 residues long. The germline gives CDR1 SGHKS, CDR2 YYEKEE (reference sequence). After removal of 1 base from V and 1 base from J, the junction contained 11 bases not matched to a gene. The CDR3 DNA reads TGTGCCAGCAGCTTGTCCTGGGCCGGGACAGCTTCCTACGAGCAGTACTTC. Its translation is CASSLSWAGTASYEQYF.

The genes are TRBV6-5 and TRBJ2-5, with 12 positions matching TRBD2. The CDR3 is 15 amino acids. Unmatched junction bases numbered 3, after V lost 5 bases and J lost 2 bases. Germline V lookup: CDR1 MNHEY, CDR2 SVGAGI. The CDR3 sequence: CASSRLAGEQETQYF. CDR3 in DNA: TGTGCCAGCAGTAGACTAGCGGGGGAGCAAGAGACCCAGTACTTC.

The CDR3, as DNA: TGTGCCAGCTCACCCCCGGGACAGGCGTACTATGGCTACACCTTC. As protein: CASSPPGQAYYGYTF. This chain joins TRBV18 and TRBJ1-2, with TRBD1 matching over 8 bases. The CDR3 is 15 amino acids. Germline loops: CDR1 KGHSH, CDR2 LQKENI. With 3 bases clipped from V and 3 bases from J, the junction kept 6 bases outside the gene matches.

The chain links TRBV5-1 to TRBJ2-7; D might be TRBD2 (6 bases). This CDR3 region has 15 residues. CDR1 and CDR2 (germline): SGHRS, YFSETQ. Trimming removed 1 base from V and 4 bases from J, with 15 bases in between. CDR3 in DNA: TGCGCCAGCAGCTTGTCGGAGGGGAATCTATACGAGCAGTACTTC. This gives the protein CASSLSEGNLYEQYF.

This chain joins TRBV9 and TRBJ1-2, with TRBD1 matching 8 bases. There are 14 residues in the CDR3. The germline CDR1 and CDR2 sequences are SGDLS and YYNGEE. Germline trimming cut 4 bases from V and 3 bases from J; bases unmatched to any gene: 5. Written as DNA, the CDR3 is TGTGCCAGCAGCCCAGGGGGCACTTACTATGGCTACACCTTC. Translating it yields CASSPGGTYYGYTF.

The genes are TRBV4-3 and TRBJ2-7; TRBD1 aligns across 10 bases. Germline V lookup: CDR1 LGHNA, CDR2 YSLEER. The CDR3 consists of 14 residues. V shed 8 bases, J shed 1 base, and the junction held 5 bases outside the gene matches. The CDR3 is CASRRGQGSYEQYF. DNA for the CDR3: TGCGCCAGCCGAAGGGGACAGGGGTCCTACGAGCAGTACTTC.

This CDR3 is CASSRWGGTDTQYF. CDR3 DNA sequence: TGTGCCAGCAGTAGGTGGGGGGGTACAGATACGCAGTATTTT. V usage is TRBV6-5 and J usage is TRBJ2-3, with TRBD2 identical over 7 bases. The ends lost 5 bases at V and 3 bases at J; junction bases unmatched: 5. The germline V gene has CDR1 MNHEY and CDR2 SVGAGI. The CDR3 loop spans 14 amino acids.

The chain combines TRBV4-1 with TRBJ1-1; tentatively, D is TRBD1 (5 bases). V gave up 0 bases and J gave up 10 bases, with 12 bases separating them. CDR1 is MGHRA and CDR2 is YSYEKL in the germline V gene. The CDR3 covers 13 residues. The CDR3 nucleotides read TGCGCCAGCAGCCAAGATGTAGGGGCCGGAGCTTTCTTT. The encoded protein is CASSQDVGAGAFF.

The chain links TRBV20-1 to TRBJ2-7, with D possibly TRBD1 on 6 matching bases. Trimming took off 3 bases at V and 1 base at J, with 10 bases between the two ends. The CDR3 length is 13 residues. Germline loops: CDR1 DFQATT, CDR2 SNEGSKA (reference sequence). CDR3 sequence (DNA): TGCAGTGCTAGTCAGGGGTCTTCCTACGAGCAGTACTTC. Its protein is CSASQGSSYEQYF.